This TCR beta chain was recovered during a study of shared clonotypes between healthy human individuals. The genomic DNA of each subset was split evenly across several immunoSEQ plates. Per the original data handling: Owing to the provision of junction-only sequences devoid of quality scores by immunoSEQ, filtering differed. Assay: immunoSEQ multiplex PCR; the TCRdb copy retains only in-frame clones and omits some. V and J calls and clone size follow that table, whereas D and trimming were derived from the DNA. Of 400,000 to 600,000 clones listed, approximately 79% were seen once; the top ten hold roughly an eighth. V was clipped by 7 bases and J by 8 bases, with 17 bases between them. The CDR3 has 14 amino acids. CDR1 and CDR2 from the germline V gene are SNHLY and FYNNEI.

The V call is TRBV2, the J call TRBJ2-2; D is ambiguous. The origin of this receptor is a woman aged 35 to 49 in good health. Some clones in this sample may be carry-over from other donors' samples. Sequenced: PBMCs. The CDR3, as DNA: TGTGCCAGCAAATTGGCGCCAAACCTGGGGGAGCTGTTTTTT. It is translated as CASKLAPNLGELFF.